The entry below describes one T cell receptor beta chain. This clonotype was detected only a few times. Its target antigen remains unknown. The input lacks base qualities; no much larger clone sits a single base away. The data are from a study of T cell repertoires in cytomegalovirus infection (dated by TCRdb to the late 2010s). As for the study more broadly: The HLA type of each donor mattered for the analysis, because public TCR beta signatures pointed to carriage of CMV infection along with the matching HLA type. Points the paper makes about the study in general: Carriers of CMV infection plus the relevant HLA type were discriminated by the cumulative frequency of public TCR beta family members in the study cohort and in an independent roughly 400-donor cohort. The ex vivo response was dominated by HLA-C-restricted CMV-specific TCR beta clonotypes, and the single most frequent clonotype in two of eight donors was supplied by these HLA-C-restricted clonotypes.

The reads were generated on an Illumina HiSeq 1500. TCRdb took the public reads, trimmed them with fastp at Q25, ran MiXCR for clone calling and kept in-frame beta chains. Every entry covers one CDR3 protein and lists the most common genes and DNA from its rows. The sample table shows over 300,000 distinct CDR3 sequences, and over 7.5% are seen once. 3.5% to 4.5% of the sample rests with the top ten. There are 15 amino acids in the CDR3, from cysteine to phenylalanine inclusive. Kept here is only the CDR3 DNA, which spans 45 bases and is read in frame from base 1. CDR1 and CDR2 are drawn from the germline V gene: SNHLY, FYNNEI. The germline V and J ends show losses of 6 bases and 8 bases respectively, and no gene match explains 7 bases of the junction.

The V gene is TRBV2 and the J gene is TRBJ2-3, and TRBD2 matches 14 of the central bases. Source material: PBMCs. This TCR was recovered from a human donor in good health (CMV status not recorded). Some clones in this sample may be carry-over from other donors' samples. The CDR3 in this case is CASRERLAGGATQYF. The sequenced DNA is TGTGCCAGCAGGGAAAGACTAGCGGGGGGGGCTACGCAGTATTTT.